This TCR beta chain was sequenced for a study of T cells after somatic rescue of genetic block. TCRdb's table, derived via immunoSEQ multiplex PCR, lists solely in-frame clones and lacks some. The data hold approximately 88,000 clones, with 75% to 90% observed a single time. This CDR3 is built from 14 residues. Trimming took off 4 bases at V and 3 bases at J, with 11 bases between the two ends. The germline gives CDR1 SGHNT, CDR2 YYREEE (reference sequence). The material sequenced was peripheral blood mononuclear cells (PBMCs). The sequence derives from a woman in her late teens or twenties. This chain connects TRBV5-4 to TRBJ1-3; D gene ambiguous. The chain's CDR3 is CASSTNRNGNTIYF. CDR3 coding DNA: TGTGCCAGCAGCACCAACCGGAATGGAAACACCATATATTTT.